This T cell receptor (beta chain) was identified during a study of blood T cells in healthy people across ages. Together with a sample-barcoded 5' primer, a J-beta primer mix was included in a second PCR lasting roughly 7 to 11 cycles. A template-switch adaptor with 12 random nucleotides tagged each cDNA molecule. TCRdb reprocessed the 5' RACE reads with MiXCR, giving one entry per CDR3 protein. The table shows fewer than 950,000 distinct CDR3 sequences, with 50% to 65% occurring only once. Germline loops: CDR1 SGHTA, CDR2 FQGNSA. V was trimmed by 0 bases and J by 7 bases, leaving 16 bases between them. This CDR3 region has 16 residues.

Input material: blood. V gene TRBV7-2 combines with J gene TRBJ2-1, with D possibly TRBD2 on 6 matching bases. This TCR was recovered from a man aged 80 or over in good health. CDR3 DNA sequence: TGTGCCAGCAGCTTAGCGGGTGGGAGGCCGGGGAATGAGCAGTTCTTC. Translation gives CASSLAGGRPGNEQFF.